The source of this T cell receptor beta chain is a study of blood T cell repertoires in COVID-19. The CDR3 covers 16 residues. Germline CDR1 and CDR2: SGHVS and FQNEAQ. V lost 1 base, J lost 9 bases, and 5 bases stayed unmatched. Some clones are missing from TCRdb's copy, which holds only in-frame ones; the method was immunoSEQ multiplex PCR. The table shows 110,000 or so clones, with about nine tenths occurring only once. V and J are TRBV7-8 and TRBJ2-3; 15 positions agree with TRBD2. What was sequenced was peripheral blood. This clonotype was sampled from a woman between 50 and 59 years old with acute or convalescent COVID-19. The CDR3 region has the DNA TGTGCCAGCAGCTTAGAAATCGGGACTAGCGGGAGGACGCAGTATTTT. It is translated as CASSLEIGTSGRTQYF.